These T cell receptor beta chains were read from a single sample in a study of T cell responses to AZD1222 COVID-19 vaccine. This table comes from immunoSEQ multiplex PCR, and its TCRdb copy is limited to in-frame clones, with some not included. The profile covers 120,000 or so clones, with about 93% appearing a single time and 4.5% to 6% taken by the ten largest. The sample in question was peripheral blood, obtained 28 days after the second AZD1222 dose. Every receptor here comes from an adult who received the AZD1222 COVID-19 vaccine. The conserved cysteine and the conserved F or W are not part of the CDR3 here.

j_call v_call cdr3_aa
TRBJ2-7 TRBV4-1 ASSHPTGGKDEQY
TRBJ1-2 TRBV5-6 ASSFRWTGRGSDGYT
TRBJ2-1 TRBV5-8 ASSLGGRPTNNEQF
TRBJ1-2 TRBV6-4 ASSDRRQGLVVDGYT
TRBJ2-1 TRBV5-1 ASSLVASGGVVNEQF
TRBJ2-3 TRBV9 ASSAGGDTDTQY
TRBJ1-1 TRBV6-2/TRBV6-3 ASSDGGGRTEAF
TRBJ2-7 TRBV7-9 ASSILAGAGVQY
TRBJ1-2 TRBV19 ASSIQNRGRSGYT
TRBJ2-7 TRBV11-2 ASSDRRTSGQRYEQY
TRBJ2-1 TRBV7-2 ASSPPTSNEQF
TRBJ1-4 TRBV28 ASSPPFTGGSNEKLF
TRBJ2-5 TRBV5-1 ASSSLTSGSYETQY